This T cell receptor beta chain was sequenced for a study of cytomegalovirus exposure and HLA in healthy donors. Findings and limits, study-wide: CMV antigen specificity of a few CMV-associated chains was confirmed in vitro. Previous analysis showed most TCR beta V segments were productive about 87% or about 30% of the time. Many donors carried some public TCRs, although rarity characterized most TCR sequences.

Per the germline V gene, CDR1 is SGHNT and CDR2 is YENEEA. Trimming removed 5 bases from V and 1 base from J, with 14 bases in between. The CDR3 extends over 16 amino acids. PCR amplification relied on 60 Vbeta primers (plus 13 Jbeta primers). Measured with immunoSEQ multiplex PCR; TCRdb has only the in-frame clones, and not every one. This sample has under 200,000 clones; 79% occur once, and the top ten carry approximately 2.2%. Healthy bone marrow donors made up the cohort. In regard to this clone: The antigen is not known.

This sequence originates from a woman aged 45-59 years in good health and CMV-seronegative. Sequencing was carried out using PBMCs. The J gene is TRBJ2-2, the V gene TRBV11-3; D unclear. CDR3 sequence: CASSLFSSGNTGELFF. The CDR3 DNA follows: TGTGCCAGCAGCCTATTCTCGAGTGGGAACACCGGGGAGCTGTTTTTT. Complete variable domain (other parts from reference TRBV11-3 and TRBJ2-2): EAGVVQSPRYKIIEKKQPVAFWCNPISGHNTLYWYLQNLGQGPELLIRYENEEAVDDSQLPKDRFSAERLKGVDSTLKIQPAELGDSAVYLCASSLFSSGNTGELFFGEGSRLTVL.